This record concerns one T cell receptor beta chain sequence. Its matching antigen is unknown. This specimen comes from a study of cytomegalovirus exposure and HLA in healthy donors. Study in general: A data release that came early held approximately 92 million unique TCRs from HLA-typed donors.

Overall study findings and caveats: A later analysis linked a missense variant in DCLRE1C to the trimming of TCR beta V and J genes. An apparent linkage of common viral pathogens to several of the most significant clusters emerged in a later analysis.

The PCR employed 60 Vbeta primers together with 13 Jbeta primers. TCRdb's copy holds only in-frame clones and misses some; the assay was immunoSEQ multiplex PCR. Counted here are about 150,000 clones, around 75% occurring once; the ten biggest clones make up approximately 2.1%. The V end was cut by 4 bases, the J end by 4 bases, with 16 bases between. CDR3 length equals 15 residues. The V gene's germline CDR1 is MNHEY and CDR2 SVGAGI. This receptor was obtained from a male donor in good health and CMV-seronegative. This sequence joins TRBV6-5 and TRBJ2-5; maybe TRBD1 (6 bases). The specimen was PBMCs. The CDR3 DNA sequence: TGTGCCAGCAGTTCCTTCTCAGGGGTAGGAGAGACCCAGTACTTC. Its protein is CASSSFSGVGETQYF.